This paragraph reports one T cell receptor beta chain. Its antigen is unknown. These data belong to a study of shared clonotypes between healthy human individuals. Overall study: The plates for each donor numbered three CD4 naive, three CD4 memory, two CD8 naive and one CD8 memory.

Germline-derived CDR1 and CDR2 are LGHNA and YSLEER. V lost 2 bases to trimming and J lost 4 bases, with 17 bases between them. The CDR3 contains 16 residues. General study results and limits: A limitation of the genetic and exposure-history diversity represented arose from few donors. Generation probabilities were higher for clonotypes shared across all four sorted-subset donors than for unshared ones. Sample collection involved blood only; tissue repertoires are likely different.

This table comes from immunoSEQ multiplex PCR, and its TCRdb copy is limited to in-frame clones, with some not included. This sample has about 2.4 million clones, with over 85% found just once. The sequence derives from a man aged 18 to 29 in good health. This chain connects TRBV4-3 to TRBJ1-2, with D possibly being TRBD1 (6 bases). Sample: naive CD4+ T cells sorted from blood. Subset denoted: CD45RA+ positively selected. Written as DNA, the CDR3 is TGCGCCAGCAGCCAAACTCAGGGGTCCCACAGCTATGGCTACACCTTC. It codes for CASSQTQGSHSYGYTF.